This TCR beta chain was identified in a study of T cells after yellow fever vaccination. Study outcomes and limitations: Post-booster repertoires contained most primary-vaccination clones again (96% CD4, roughly 91% CD8). The presence of abundant clonotypes contaminating from the bulk population was possible in FACS-sorted repertoires.

The CDR3 is made up of 16 amino acids. The germline V and J ends were trimmed by 3 bases and 1 base, with 15 bases remaining between them. The V gene's germline CDR1 is LGHNA and CDR2 YNFKEQ. A universal primer site and UMIs were added as TCR cDNA was made by 5'RACE template switching. TCRdb re-called the 5' RACE reads through MiXCR, storing one row per CDR3 protein. The data contain 200,000 to 300,000 distinct CDR3 sequences, about 3.9% of them singletons. Many counts were recorded for this clonotype. Its antigen remains unidentified. Sample: PBMCs, taken 15 days after the yellow fever booster vaccination. The rearrangement links TRBV4-2 to TRBJ1-2, with a weak D call TRBD1 (6 bases). This clonotype was obtained from a man aged 18 to 29 who received the YFV17D yellow fever vaccine. CDR3 amino acids: CASSQGAGAVNYGYTF. DNA of the CDR3: TGTGCCAGCAGCCAGGGGGCGGGGGCTGTTAACTATGGCTACACCTTC.